Listed below are T cell receptor beta chains from one sample, sequenced in a study of radiation and T cells in renal cell carcinoma. Clones were sequenced by immunoSEQ multiplex PCR, and TCRdb holds only the in-frame ones, with some missing. Among about 77,000 clones, 75% to 90% were seen once, and the ten largest hold 2.4%. Sequencing was performed on blood, taken from a patient whose treatment included radiotherapy and nephrectomy. The receptors stem from a woman in her fifties or sixties with renal cell carcinoma. The CDR3 runs from the conserved cysteine through the conserved F or W. The D gene is left open where the match is weak. Clone size is given for some rows only: seen once, a few or many times, or a class if the clone is expanded.

TRBD2,.,TRBV7-6,TRBJ2-1,16,CASSEGTSGGYNEQFF,TGTGCCAGCAGCGAAGGGACTAGCGGGGGCTACAATGAGCAGTTCTTC
.,.,TRBV7-2,TRBJ1-3,14,CASSKGLSGNTIYF,TGTGCCAGCTCCAAAGGACTCTCTGGAAACACCATATATTTT
.,.,TRBV30,TRBJ1-2,13,CAWSNRGVYGYTF,TGTGCCTGGAGTAATAGGGGAGTCTATGGCTACACCTTC
TRBD1,.,TRBV2,TRBJ1-5,14,CASSRIGGRQPQHF,TGTGCCAGCAGTCGAATAGGGGGCAGACAGCCCCAGCATTTT
TRBD1,once,TRBV28,TRBJ2-2,15,CASSSTGGYTGELFF,TGTGCCAGCAGTTCGACAGGGGGTTACACCGGGGAGCTGTTTTTT
TRBD2,.,TRBV7-2,TRBJ2-7,15,CASSFFSGSKDEQYF,TGTGCCAGCAGCTTCTTTAGCGGGAGTAAGGACGAGCAGTACTTC
TRBD2,.,TRBV19,TRBJ2-1,15,CASRTSGLTYNEQFF,TGTGCCAGTAGGACTAGCGGGTTGACTTACAATGAGCAGTTCTTC
TRBD1,.,TRBV19,TRBJ2-2,16,CASTRDREAFTGELFF,TGTGCCAGCACCCGGGACAGGGAAGCATTTACCGGGGAGCTGTTTTTT
TRBD2,.,TRBV19,TRBJ2-3,14,CASRTSGATDTQYF,TGTGCCAGTAGGACTAGCGGGGCCACAGATACGCAGTATTTT
.,.,TRBV15,TRBJ2-2,13,CATSALKDGELFF,TGTGCCACCAGCGCCCTCAAGGACGGGGAGCTGTTTTTT
.,.,TRBV5-8,TRBJ2-5,14,CASSPIGTQETQYF,TGTGCCAGCAGCCCCATTGGGACCCAAGAGACCCAGTACTTC
.,.,TRBV5-4,TRBJ2-1,17,CASRNLSTPQSYNEQFF,TGTGCCAGCAGGAACCTCTCTACTCCTCAATCCTACAATGAGCAGTTCTTC
.,.,TRBV19,TRBJ1-4,17,CASSIWRGTSMAEKLFF,TGTGCCAGTAGTATCTGGAGAGGGACGTCGATGGCTGAAAAACTGTTTTTT
.,once,TRBV5-1,TRBJ2-5,14,CASSLSGTQETQYF,TGCGCCAGCAGCTTATCCGGGACCCAAGAGACCCAGTACTTC
.,.,TRBV7-2,TRBJ2-5,11,CASSQGETQYF,TGTGCCAGCAGCCAAGGAGAGACCCAGTACTTC
.,few,TRBV19,TRBJ1-1,14,CASRVRTGNTEAFF,TGTGCCAGTAGGGTCCGGACTGGGAACACTGAAGCTTTCTTT
.,.,TRBV6-5,TRBJ1-5,13,CASSYYGRQPQHF,TGTGCCAGCAGTTACTATGGTCGCCAGCCCCAGCATTTT
TRBD2,.,TRBV10-3,TRBJ2-7,14,CASSLGLASGEQYF,TGTGCCAGCAGCCTCGGACTAGCGTCTGGCGAGCAGTACTTC
.,.,TRBV29-1,TRBJ2-7,12,CSVVKNSYEQYF,TGCAGCGTTGTTAAGAACTCCTACGAGCAGTACTTC
.,.,TRBV30,TRBJ1-2,12,CAWSIANYGYTF,TGTGCCTGGAGTATAGCTAACTATGGCTACACCTTC
.,.,TRBV6-1,TRBJ1-1,18,CASSELGQNRILNTEAFF,TGTGCCAGCAGTGAACTTGGACAGAACAGAATACTGAACACTGAAGCTTTCTTT
.,.,TRBV7-9,TRBJ2-5,14,CASSQAPGLRTQYF,TGTGCCAGCAGCCAAGCCCCAGGGTTAAGGACCCAGTACTTC
TRBD2,few,TRBV29-1,TRBJ2-3,12,CSVDSGRYTQYF,TGCAGCGTTGATAGCGGGAGGTATACGCAGTATTTT
.,.,TRBV6-5,TRBJ2-5,14,CASRTAPGGETQYF,TGTGCCAGCAGGACGGCTCCGGGTGGGGAGACCCAGTACTTC
.,.,TRBV19,TRBJ2-3,13,CASNWASTDTQYF,TGTGCCAGTAATTGGGCAAGCACAGATACGCAGTATTTT
.,.,TRBV19,TRBJ1-2,15,CASSISLDSIAGYTF,TGTGCCAGTAGTATTTCATTAGACAGTATTGCTGGCTACACCTTC
TRBD1,.,TRBV10-3,TRBJ1-5,20,CAISDYGTGKEIISNQPQHF,TGTGCCATCAGTGATTACGGGACAGGGAAAGAGATTATAAGCAATCAGCCCCAGCATTTT
TRBD2,.,TRBV4-1,TRBJ2-3,17,CASSQVLAGGNTDTQYF,TGCGCCAGCAGCCAAGTACTAGCGGGAGGGAACACAGATACGCAGTATTTT
.,.,TRBV27,TRBJ2-1,15,CASSLFATTYNEQFF,TGTGCCAGCAGTTTATTCGCAACTACTTACAATGAGCAGTTCTTC